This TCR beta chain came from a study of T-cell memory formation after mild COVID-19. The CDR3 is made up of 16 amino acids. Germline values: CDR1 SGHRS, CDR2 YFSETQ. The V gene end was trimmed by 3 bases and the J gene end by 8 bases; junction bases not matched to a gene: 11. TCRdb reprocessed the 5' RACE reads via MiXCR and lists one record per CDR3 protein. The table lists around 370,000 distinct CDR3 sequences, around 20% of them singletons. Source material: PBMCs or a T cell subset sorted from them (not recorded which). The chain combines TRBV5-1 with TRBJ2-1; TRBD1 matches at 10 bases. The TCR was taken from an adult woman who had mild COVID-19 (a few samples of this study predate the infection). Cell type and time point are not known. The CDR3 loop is CASSSLDRGRLYEQFF. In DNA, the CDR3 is TGCGCCAGCAGCTCCCTCGACAGGGGGCGTCTGTATGAGCAGTTCTTC.